These T cell receptor beta chains were read from a single sample in a study of CD8+ T cells in alopecia areata. This table comes from immunoSEQ multiplex PCR, and its TCRdb copy is limited to in-frame clones, with some not included. The profile covers 150,000 or so clones, with about 90% appearing a single time and less than 15% taken by the ten largest. The sequencing here drew on CD8+ T cells sorted from blood, taken at week 0. The receptors were sampled from a human donor with alopecia areata. The CDR3 runs from the conserved cysteine through the conserved F or W. Fields, in order: V gene, J gene, CDR3 protein.

TRBV6-4	TRBJ2-1	CASSENLQTNEQFF
TRBV4-1	TRBJ2-7	CASSQDRAGAYEQYF
TRBV4-1	TRBJ2-3	CASSPGHSTDTQYF
TRBV19	TRBJ2-1	CASSRDLAVSYNEQFF
TRBV30	TRBJ2-7	CAWSPTTGDEQYF
TRBV7-6	TRBJ2-7	CASSSYPSGQGAYEQYF
TRBV7-2	TRBJ2-7	CASSFYLGDFYEQYF
TRBV27	TRBJ2-7	CASSRTGGPYEQYF
TRBV27	TRBJ1-2	CASSLTRTNGYTF
TRBV12-5	TRBJ1-2	CASGLVSQEGVMDYGYTF
TRBV7-9	TRBJ2-7	CASSPAHQTLRTEQYF
TRBV27	TRBJ2-5	CASSLYGGGDTFQETQYF
TRBV5-4	TRBJ2-7	CASRNAYQDRNEQYF
TRBV4-1	TRBJ2-7	CASSQEVRNSYEQYF
TRBV19	TRBJ2-3	CASSIVAGETVDQTDTQYF
TRBV6-1	TRBJ1-1	CASSEWDRVTEAFF
TRBV4-1	TRBJ2-5	CASSQGTGETQYF
TRBV18	TRBJ2-7	CASSPDFGQGNHEQYF
TRBV7-9	TRBJ2-7	CASSSSLAGGDEQYF
TRBV5-6	TRBJ2-1	CASSPVERGGNEQFF
TRBV4-1	TRBJ1-1	CASSPVEGGTEAFF
TRBV9	TRBJ2-3	CASRSRTGGADTQYF
TRBV7-9	TRBJ2-1	CASSLEGTHEQFF
TRBV9	TRBJ1-4	CASSVDGMDNEKLFF
TRBV27	TRBJ2-3	CASSPIWTGLVFDTQYF
TRBV4-1	TRBJ1-1	CASSQDAPGGVSTEAFF
TRBV30	TRBJ1-2	CAWSDRGLAEGYTF